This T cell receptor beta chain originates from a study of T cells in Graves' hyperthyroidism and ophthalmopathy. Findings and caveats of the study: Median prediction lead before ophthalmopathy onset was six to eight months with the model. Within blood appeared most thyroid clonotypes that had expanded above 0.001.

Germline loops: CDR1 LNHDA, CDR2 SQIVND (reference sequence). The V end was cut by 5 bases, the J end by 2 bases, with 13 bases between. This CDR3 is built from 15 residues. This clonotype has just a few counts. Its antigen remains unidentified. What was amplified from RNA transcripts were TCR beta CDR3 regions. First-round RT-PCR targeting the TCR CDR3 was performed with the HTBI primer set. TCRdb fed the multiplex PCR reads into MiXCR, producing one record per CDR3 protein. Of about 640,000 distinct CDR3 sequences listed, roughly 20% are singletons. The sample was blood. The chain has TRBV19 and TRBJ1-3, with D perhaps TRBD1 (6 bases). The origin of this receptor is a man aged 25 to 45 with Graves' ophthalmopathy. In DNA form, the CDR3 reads TGTGCCAGTAGTCCCACAGGGATTCCTGGAAACACCATATATTTT. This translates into CASSPTGIPGNTIYF.